The 12 T cell receptor beta chains below come from one sample, sequenced in a study of neurological immune-mediated disorders. TCRdb analysed the 5' RACE reads with MiXCR anew, one entry per CDR3 protein. The sample includes approximately 48,000 distinct CDR3 sequences, approximately 2.8% seen only once; the top ten take more than 12%. Sequenced: PBMCs. The receptors originated from a woman between 45 and 65 years old with multiple sclerosis.

This clonotype was recorded at least ten times. The chain employs TRBV7-9 and TRBJ2-5, with 8 nucleotides matching TRBD2. This CDR3 spans 14 amino acids. The junction had 4 bases not matched to a gene; V was cut back by 2 bases and J by 5 bases. Germline loops: CDR1 SEHNR, CDR2 FQNEAQ (reference sequence). The CDR3 spells CASSLTSGQETQYF. The CDR3 nucleotides read TGTGCCAGCAGCTTAACTAGCGGCCAGGAGACCCAGTACTTC. Full variable domain (rest looked up from reference TRBV7-9 and TRBJ2-5): DTGVSQNPRHKITKRGQNVTFRCDPISEHNRLYWYRQTLGQGPEFLTYFQNEAQLEKSRLLSDRFSAERPKGSFSTLEIQRTEQGDSAMYLCASSLTSGQETQYFGPGTRLLVL.

This clonotype has a count of ten or more. DNA of the CDR3: TGTGCCAGCAGCCCGAGGGGGACAGGGAAAAATGAGCAGTTCTTC. Protein product: CASSPRGTGKNEQFF. The V gene is TRBV7-2, the J gene TRBJ2-1; the match to TRBD1 covers 9 bases. V trimming: 5 bases; J trimming: 7 bases; junction bases outside the gene matches: 9. CDR3 length: 15 residues. Germline V gene sequence: CDR1 SGHTA, CDR2 FQGNSA.

This clonotype was counted at least ten times. The chain couples TRBV7-2 to TRBJ2-5; no clear D. CDR3 length: 14 amino acids. The germline V and J ends were trimmed by 0 bases and 5 bases, with 10 bases remaining between them. Germline V lookup: CDR1 SGHTA, CDR2 FQGNSA. The CDR3 spells CASSLAGMRETQYF. In nucleotides, the CDR3 is TGTGCCAGCAGCTTAGCAGGGATGAGGGAGACCCAGTACTTC.

The chain has TRBV2 and TRBJ1-1; no clear D gene. The CDR3 totals 13 residues. V was pared by 7 bases and J by 0 bases, with 9 bases between. Per the germline V gene, CDR1 is SNHLY and CDR2 is FYNNEI. The CDR3 is CASNNPMNTEAFF. In nucleotides, the CDR3 is TGTGCCAGCAATAACCCCATGAACACTGAAGCTTTCTTT.

This clonotype was seen many times. The chain has TRBV12-3 or TRBV12-4 and TRBJ2-3; TRBD1 is a possible D gene (6 bases). The CDR3 covers 15 residues. With 2 bases removed from V and 0 bases from J, the gap between germline ends came to 9 bases. Here the CDR3 reads CASSLQGRSTDTQYF. CDR3 DNA: TGTGCCAGCAGTTTACAGGGGCGGAGCACAGATACGCAGTATTTT.

CDR3 loop: CASSLGTGEAFF. The CDR3 region has the DNA TGTGCCAGCAGCTTGGGGACAGGTGAAGCTTTCTTT. The rearrangement joins TRBV5-6 to TRBJ1-1; 7 bases match TRBD1. J was trimmed by 7 bases and V by 0 bases; bases with no gene match: 0. Germline V gene sequence: CDR1 SGHDT, CDR2 YYEEEE. This CDR3 contains 12 residues.

This clonotype has at least ten counts. This chain joins TRBV20-1 and TRBJ2-1; 16 bases align to TRBD2. V was clipped by 5 bases and J by 2 bases; unmatched bases: 6. Germline lookup yields CDR1 DFQATT and CDR2 SNEGSKA (reference sequence). This CDR3 contains 17 residues. CDR3: CSAGGTSGGAPYNEQFF. For the CDR3, the DNA is TGCAGTGCTGGAGGGACTAGCGGGGGGGCCCCCTACAATGAGCAGTTCTTC.

This clonotype was found many times. V is TRBV7-8 and J is TRBJ1-5; no reliable D call. Per germline, CDR1 SGHVS and CDR2 FQNEAQ. The CDR3 loop spans 17 amino acids. Trimming took off 1 base at V and 0 bases at J, with 13 bases between the two ends. The CDR3 DNA sequence: TGTGCCAGCAGCTTAGGAATCGGCAGGCGTAGCAATCAGCCCCAGCATTTT. Amino acid sequence: CASSLGIGRRSNQPQHF.

This clonotype was seen repeatedly, ten times or more. The chain recombines TRBV7-8 with TRBJ1-3; a possible D gene is TRBD1 (5 bases). V lost 1 base, J lost 0 bases, and 7 bases lay in between. CDR3 size: 15 residues. CDR1 and CDR2 from the germline V gene are SGHVS and FQNEAQ. This chain's CDR3 is CASSLGQYSGNTIYF. The CDR3 nucleotides read TGTGCCAGCAGCTTAGGACAGTACTCTGGAAACACCATATATTTT.

This clonotype has a count of ten or more. The chain employs TRBV2 and TRBJ1-2; perhaps TRBD1 as D (6 bases). The germline V gene has CDR1 SNHLY and CDR2 FYNNEI. V was pared by 6 bases and J by 0 bases, with 17 bases between. CDR3 length: 16 amino acids. DNA of the CDR3: TGTGCCAGCAGGGGCTCGGCCAGGGGCCCTAACTATGGCTACACCTTC. Its protein product is CASRGSARGPNYGYTF. Together with reference TRBV2 and TRBJ1-2, the CDR3 gives the full variable domain: EPEVTQTPSHQVTQMGQEVILRCVPISNHLYFYWYRQILGQKVEFLVSFYNNEISEKSEIFDDQFSVERPDGSNFTLKIRSTKLEDSAMYFCASRGSARGPNYGYTFGSGTRLTVV.

This clonotype was detected many times. The chain couples TRBV6-6 to TRBJ2-2; possible D gene TRBD2, 5 bases. This CDR3 has 16 residues. The V and J ends lost 5 bases and 5 bases respectively, with 18 bases between them. The germline V gene has CDR1 MNHNY and CDR2 SVGAGI (reference sequence). As DNA, the CDR3 is TGTGCCAGCAGTGCCCTTTACGTGAGGGCGACCGGGGAGCTGTTTTTT. It specifies CASSALYVRATGELFF.

This clonotype was counted ten times or more. The V call is TRBV29-1, the J call TRBJ2-1; TRBD2 agrees at 10 bases. The CDR3 totals 14 residues. V lost 0 bases and J lost 8; bases outside the gene matches: 4. Germline CDR1 is SQVTM and CDR2 is ANQGSEA. The CDR3 reads CSVEDTSGADEQFF. DNA for the CDR3: TGCAGCGTTGAAGATACTAGCGGGGCCGATGAGCAGTTCTTC.